Listed here is a single TCR beta chain. Its antigen remains unidentified. This entry belongs to a study of vaccination effects on CD4 cells after COVID-19. The wider study: Sample donation by two convalescent patients took place 16 days and one week before vaccination. Broader study findings: Whether induced by infection or by vaccine, clones showed marked clonal contraction late after vaccination. Researchers reported few convalescent patients and no early post-infection timepoints in the study.

V lost 2 bases to trimming and J lost 0 bases, with 11 bases between them. Germline V gene sequence: CDR1 SGHTA, CDR2 FQGNSA. The length of the CDR3 is 17 residues. TCRdb's table, derived via immunoSEQ multiplex PCR, lists solely in-frame clones and lacks some. This table holds some 22,000 clones, approximately 79% found once. Before sequencing, viral peptide pools were used by the ViraFEST assay to expand antigen-specific CD4+ T cells. Subsequent to a culture period of 10 days, CD4+ T cells were isolated. Documented for the person is a PCR-confirmed SARS-CoV-2 infection occurring between March and December 2020. Researchers swapped half the medium for IL-2 medium on both days 3 and 7.

Source: CD4+ T cells from PBMCs cultured with SARS-CoV-2 spike peptides, taken before COVID-19 vaccination. The gene calls are TRBV7-2 and TRBJ2-6; a possible D gene is TRBD1 (5 bases). The sequence came from a human donor who had a prior SARS-CoV-2 infection. CDR3 nucleotide sequence: TGTGCCAGCAGCTTACAGGGCAGGAACTCTGGGGCCAACGTCCTGACTTTC. It specifies CASSLQGRNSGANVLTF.